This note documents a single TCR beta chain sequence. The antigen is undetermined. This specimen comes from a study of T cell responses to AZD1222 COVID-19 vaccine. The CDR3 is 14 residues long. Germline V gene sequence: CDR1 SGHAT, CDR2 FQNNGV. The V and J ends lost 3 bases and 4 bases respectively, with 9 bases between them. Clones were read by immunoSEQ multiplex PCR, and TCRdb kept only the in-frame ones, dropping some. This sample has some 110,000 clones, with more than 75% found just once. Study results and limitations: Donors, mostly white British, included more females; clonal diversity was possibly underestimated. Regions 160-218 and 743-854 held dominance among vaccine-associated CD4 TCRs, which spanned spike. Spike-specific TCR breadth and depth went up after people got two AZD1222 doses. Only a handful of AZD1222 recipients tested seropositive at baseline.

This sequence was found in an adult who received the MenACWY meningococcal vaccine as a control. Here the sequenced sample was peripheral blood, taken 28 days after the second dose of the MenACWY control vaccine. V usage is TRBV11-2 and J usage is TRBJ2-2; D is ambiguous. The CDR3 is CASSFSDVTGELFF. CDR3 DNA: TGTGCCAGCAGCTTTTCCGACGTCACCGGGGAGCTGTTTTTT. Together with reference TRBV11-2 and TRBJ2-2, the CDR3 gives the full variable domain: EAGVAQSPRYKIIEKRQSVAFWCNPISGHATLYWYQQILGQGPKLLIQFQNNGVVDDSQLPKDRFSAERLKGVDSTLKIQPAKLEDSAVYLCASSFSDVTGELFFGEGSRLTVL.